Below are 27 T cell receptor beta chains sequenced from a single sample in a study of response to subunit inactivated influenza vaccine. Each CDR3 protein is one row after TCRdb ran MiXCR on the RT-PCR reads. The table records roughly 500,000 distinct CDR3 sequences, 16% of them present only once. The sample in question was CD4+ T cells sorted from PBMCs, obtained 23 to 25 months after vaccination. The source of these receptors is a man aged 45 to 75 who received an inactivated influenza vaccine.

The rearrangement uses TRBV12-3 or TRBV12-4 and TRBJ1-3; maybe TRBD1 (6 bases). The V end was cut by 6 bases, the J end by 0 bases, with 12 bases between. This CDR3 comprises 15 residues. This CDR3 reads CASRRQASSGNTIYF. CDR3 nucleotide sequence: TGTGCCAGCAGACGACAGGCGAGCTCTGGAAACACCATATATTTT.

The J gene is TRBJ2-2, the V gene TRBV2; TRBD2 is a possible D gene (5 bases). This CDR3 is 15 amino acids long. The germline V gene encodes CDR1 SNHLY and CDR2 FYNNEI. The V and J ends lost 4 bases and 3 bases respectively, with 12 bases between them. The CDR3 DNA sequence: TGTGCCAGCAGTGCGACCCGGCGGGACACCGGGGAGCTGTTTTTT. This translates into CASSATRRDTGELFF.

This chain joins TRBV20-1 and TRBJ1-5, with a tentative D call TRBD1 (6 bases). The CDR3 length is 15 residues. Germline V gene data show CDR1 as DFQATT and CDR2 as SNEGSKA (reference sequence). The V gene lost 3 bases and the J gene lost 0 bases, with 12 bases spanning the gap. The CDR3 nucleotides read TGCAGTGCTAGCGAGGACAGCTATAGCAATCAGCCCCAGCATTTT. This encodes CSASEDSYSNQPQHF.

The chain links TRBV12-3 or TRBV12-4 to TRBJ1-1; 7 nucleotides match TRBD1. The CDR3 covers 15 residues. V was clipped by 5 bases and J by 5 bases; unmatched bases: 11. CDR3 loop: CASSIHRGGETEAFF. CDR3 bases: TGTGCCAGCAGTATCCACAGGGGAGGGGAAACTGAAGCTTTCTTT.

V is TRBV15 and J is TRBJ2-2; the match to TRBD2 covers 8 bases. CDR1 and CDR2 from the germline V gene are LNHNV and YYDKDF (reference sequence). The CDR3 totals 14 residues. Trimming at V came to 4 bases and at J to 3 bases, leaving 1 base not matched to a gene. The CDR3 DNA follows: TGTGCCACCAGCAAGCGGGGGTACACCGGGGAGCTGTTTTTT. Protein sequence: CATSKRGYTGELFF. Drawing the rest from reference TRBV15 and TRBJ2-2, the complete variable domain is DAMVIQNPRYQVTQFGKPVTLSCSQTLNHNVMYWYQQKSSQAPKLLFHYYDKDFNNEADTPDNFQSRRPNTSFCFLDIRSPGLGDTAMYLCATSKRGYTGELFFGEGSRLTVL.

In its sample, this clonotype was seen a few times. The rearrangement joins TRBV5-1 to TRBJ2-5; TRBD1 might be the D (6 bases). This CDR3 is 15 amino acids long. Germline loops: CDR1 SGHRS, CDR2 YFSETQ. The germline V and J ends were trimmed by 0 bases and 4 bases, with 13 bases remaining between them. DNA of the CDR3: TGCGCCAGCAGCTTGGCCGACAGGAACGGAGAGACCCAGTACTTC. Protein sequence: CASSLADRNGETQYF.

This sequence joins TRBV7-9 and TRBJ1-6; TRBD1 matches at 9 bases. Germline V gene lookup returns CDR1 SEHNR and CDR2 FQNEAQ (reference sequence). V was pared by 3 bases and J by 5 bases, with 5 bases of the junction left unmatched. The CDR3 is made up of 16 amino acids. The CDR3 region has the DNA TGTGCCAGCAGCTTGGGTAGGGACAGGGATAATTCACCCCTCCACTTT. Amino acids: CASSLGRDRDNSPLHF.

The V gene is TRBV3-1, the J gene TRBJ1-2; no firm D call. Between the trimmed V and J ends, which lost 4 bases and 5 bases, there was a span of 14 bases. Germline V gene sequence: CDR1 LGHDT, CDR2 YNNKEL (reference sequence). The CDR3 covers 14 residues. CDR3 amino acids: CASSPTSISYGYTF. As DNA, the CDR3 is TGTGCCAGCAGCCCGACCTCCATCTCTTATGGCTACACCTTC.

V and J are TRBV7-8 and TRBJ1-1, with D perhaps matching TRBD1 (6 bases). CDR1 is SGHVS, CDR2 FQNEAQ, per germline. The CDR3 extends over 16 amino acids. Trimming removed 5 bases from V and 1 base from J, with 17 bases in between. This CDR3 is CASSPLHGGRNTEAFF. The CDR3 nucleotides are TGTGCCAGCAGCCCCTTGCACGGGGGGCGGAACACTGAAGCTTTCTTT.

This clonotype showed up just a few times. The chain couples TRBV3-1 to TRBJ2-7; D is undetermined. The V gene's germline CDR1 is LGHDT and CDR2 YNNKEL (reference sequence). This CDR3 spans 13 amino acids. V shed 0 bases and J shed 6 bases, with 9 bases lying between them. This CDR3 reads CASSQDWGGEQYF. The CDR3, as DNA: TGTGCCAGCAGCCAAGACTGGGGTGGCGAGCAGTACTTC.

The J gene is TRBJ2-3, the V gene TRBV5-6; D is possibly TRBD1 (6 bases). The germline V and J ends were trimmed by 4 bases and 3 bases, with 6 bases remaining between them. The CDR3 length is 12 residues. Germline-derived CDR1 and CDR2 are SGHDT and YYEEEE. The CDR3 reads CASSGTTDTQYF. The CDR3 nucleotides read TGTGCCAGCAGCGGGACAACAGATACGCAGTATTTT. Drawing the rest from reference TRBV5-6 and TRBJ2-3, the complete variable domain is DAGVTQSPTHLIKTRGQQVTLRCSPKSGHDTVSWYQQALGQGPQFIFQYYEEEERQRGNFPDRFSGHQFPNYSSELNVNALLLGDSALYLCASSGTTDTQYFGPGTRLTVL.

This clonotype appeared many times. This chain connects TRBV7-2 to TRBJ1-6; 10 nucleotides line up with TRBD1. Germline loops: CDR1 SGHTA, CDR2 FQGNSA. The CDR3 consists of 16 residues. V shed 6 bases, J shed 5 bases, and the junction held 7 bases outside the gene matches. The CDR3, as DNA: TGTGCCAGCAGTTATCGACAGGGGGCAAATAATTCACCCCTCCACTTT. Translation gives CASSYRQGANNSPLHF.

CDR3 region: CASSSRDAPWAGELFF. DNA for the CDR3: TGTGCCAGCAGCTCAAGGGACGCACCTTGGGCCGGGGAGCTGTTTTTT. The rearrangement links TRBV9 to TRBJ2-2; possibly TRBD1 or TRBD2 for D (5 bases each). CDR1 SGDLS and CDR2 YYNGEE come from the germline V gene. The V gene lost 4 bases and the J gene lost 6 bases, with 19 bases spanning the gap. This CDR3 has 16 residues. The full variable domain, completed using reference TRBV9 and TRBJ2-2, is DSGVTQTPKHLITATGQRVTLRCSPRSGDLSVYWYQQSLDQGLQFLIQYYNGEERAKGNILERFSAQQFPDLHSELNLSSLELGDSALYFCASSSRDAPWAGELFFGEGSRLTVL.

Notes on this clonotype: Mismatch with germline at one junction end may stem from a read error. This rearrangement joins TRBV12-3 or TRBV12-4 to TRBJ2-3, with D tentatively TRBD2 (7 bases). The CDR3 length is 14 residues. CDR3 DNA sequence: TGTGCCAGCAGTGAGGGGGGCCGGGACTATACGCAGTATTTC. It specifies CASSEGGRDYTQYF.

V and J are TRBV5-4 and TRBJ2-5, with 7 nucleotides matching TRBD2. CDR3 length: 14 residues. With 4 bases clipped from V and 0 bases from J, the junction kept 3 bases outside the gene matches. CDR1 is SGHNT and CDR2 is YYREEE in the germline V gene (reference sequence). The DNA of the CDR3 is TGTGCCAGCAGCGGGGGAGGGTACCAAGAGACCCAGTACTTC. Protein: CASSGGGYQETQYF.

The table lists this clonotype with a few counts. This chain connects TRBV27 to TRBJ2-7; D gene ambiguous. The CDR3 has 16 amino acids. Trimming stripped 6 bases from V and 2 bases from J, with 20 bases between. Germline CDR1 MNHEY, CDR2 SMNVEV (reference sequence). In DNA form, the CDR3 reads TGTGCCAGCAGCTCCTTCCAAGAGACTGGAACCTACGAGCAGTACTTC. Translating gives CASSSFQETGTYEQYF.

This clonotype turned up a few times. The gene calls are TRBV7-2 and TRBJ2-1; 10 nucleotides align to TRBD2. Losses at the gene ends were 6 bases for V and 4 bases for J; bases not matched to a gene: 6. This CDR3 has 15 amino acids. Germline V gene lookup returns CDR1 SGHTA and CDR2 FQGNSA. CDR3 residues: CASRLAGVSYNEQFF. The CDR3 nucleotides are TGTGCCAGCAGGCTAGCGGGAGTGTCGTACAATGAGCAGTTCTTC.

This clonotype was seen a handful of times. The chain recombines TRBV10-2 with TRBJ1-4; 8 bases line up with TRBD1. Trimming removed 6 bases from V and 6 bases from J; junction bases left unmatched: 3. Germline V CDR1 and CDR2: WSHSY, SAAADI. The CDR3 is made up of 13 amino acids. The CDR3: CASRDREDEKLFF. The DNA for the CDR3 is TGCGCCAGCAGGGACAGGGAGGATGAAAAACTGTTTTTT.

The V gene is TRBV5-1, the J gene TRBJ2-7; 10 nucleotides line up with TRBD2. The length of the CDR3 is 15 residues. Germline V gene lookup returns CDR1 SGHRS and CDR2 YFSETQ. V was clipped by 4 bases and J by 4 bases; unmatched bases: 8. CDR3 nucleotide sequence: TGCGCCAGCAGCCGGGGAACTAGCGGGGAGTACGAGCAGTACTTC. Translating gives CASSRGTSGEYEQYF.

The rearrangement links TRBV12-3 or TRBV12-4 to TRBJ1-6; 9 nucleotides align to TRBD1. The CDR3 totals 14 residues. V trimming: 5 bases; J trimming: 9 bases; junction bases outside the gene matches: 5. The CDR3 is CASSRRTGVSPLHF. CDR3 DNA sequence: TGTGCCAGCAGTCGTCGGACAGGGGTTTCACCCCTCCACTTT.

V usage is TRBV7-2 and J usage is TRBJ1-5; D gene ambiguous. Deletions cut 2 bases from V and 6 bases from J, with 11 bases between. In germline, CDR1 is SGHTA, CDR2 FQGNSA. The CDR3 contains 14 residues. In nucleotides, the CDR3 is TGTGCCAGCAGCTTATTAGGAACGGGTCAGCCCCAGCATTTT. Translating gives CASSLLGTGQPQHF.

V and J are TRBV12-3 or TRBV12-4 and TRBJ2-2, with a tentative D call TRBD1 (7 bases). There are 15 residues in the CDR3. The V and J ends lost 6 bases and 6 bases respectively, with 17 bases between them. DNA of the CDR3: TGTGCCAGCAGCATTGGGCCAGGGGGGTCCGGGGAGCTGTTTTTT. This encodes CASSIGPGGSGELFF.

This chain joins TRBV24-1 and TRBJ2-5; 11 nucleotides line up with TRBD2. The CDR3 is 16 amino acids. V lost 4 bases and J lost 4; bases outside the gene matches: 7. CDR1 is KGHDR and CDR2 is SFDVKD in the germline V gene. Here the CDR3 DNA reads TGTGCCACCAGTGACAGACTAGCGGGATTGGGAGAGACCCAGTACTTC. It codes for CATSDRLAGLGETQYF.

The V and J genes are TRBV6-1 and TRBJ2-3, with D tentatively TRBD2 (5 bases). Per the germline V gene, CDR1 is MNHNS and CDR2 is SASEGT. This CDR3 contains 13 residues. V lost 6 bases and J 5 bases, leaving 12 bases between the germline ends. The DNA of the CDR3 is TGTGCCAGCAGCCGAAGGGCGGGAGATACGCAGTATTTT. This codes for CASSRRAGDTQYF.

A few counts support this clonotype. The CDR3 is CASSRGASNQPQHF. CDR3 sequence (DNA): TGTGCCAGCAGTCGGGGGGCAAGCAATCAGCCCCAGCATTTT. This chain links TRBV12-3 or TRBV12-4 with TRBJ1-5, with D tentatively TRBD1 (6 bases). The V and J ends lost 5 bases and 1 base respectively, with 9 bases between them. The CDR3 is made up of 14 amino acids.

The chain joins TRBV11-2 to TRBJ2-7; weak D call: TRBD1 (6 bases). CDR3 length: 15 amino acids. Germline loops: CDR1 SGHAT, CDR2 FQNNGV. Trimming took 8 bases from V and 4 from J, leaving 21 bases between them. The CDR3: CASRHRTTGLYEQYF. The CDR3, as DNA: TGTGCCAGCCGCCATCGTACGACAGGTCTTTACGAGCAGTACTTC.

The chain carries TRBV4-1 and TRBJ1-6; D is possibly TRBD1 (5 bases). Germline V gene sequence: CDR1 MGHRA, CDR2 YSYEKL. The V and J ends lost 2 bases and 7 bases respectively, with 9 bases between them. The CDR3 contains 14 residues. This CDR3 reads CASSQRQTNSPLHF. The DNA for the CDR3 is TGCGCCAGCAGCCAAAGACAGACCAATTCACCCCTCCACTTT.